Described below is a single TCR beta chain sequence and its context. This clonotype was seen a single time. Which antigen it targets is not known. Base qualities are not recorded, but no much larger clone differs from it by a single base. One read amounts to weak evidence. The sample belongs to a study of vaccination and CD4 T cells after COVID-19 (dated by TCRdb to between 2020 and 2023). The study in broad terms: Convalescent patients had a positive SARS-CoV-2 result on nasal swab PCR, and of these patients, about ten had mild disease and one had severe disease. Six males and four females were included in the convalescent cohort, with two Hispanic individuals, seven Caucasians, two Asians and one multiracial person represented. Two doses of either the Pfizer-BioNTech BNT162b2 vaccine (n=8) or the Moderna mRNA-1273 vaccine (n=2) were administered to participants. Post-COVID blood samples from convalescent patients were collected a median of approximately 100 days after diagnosis, with a range of about 30 to 170 days. Post-vaccine blood samples were obtained a median of roughly 75 days after the second vaccine dose, with a range of roughly 12 to 250 days. The cultures were stimulated with overlapping spike peptide pools from SARS-CoV-2 and from the common cold coronaviruses HCoV-NL63, HCoV-OC43 and HCoV-229E. Control cultures used a CEFX viral epitope pool as positive control, an HIV-1 Nef peptide pool as negative control, or no peptide. In ten to eleven COVID-19 convalescent patients and a handful of infection-naive healthy vaccine recipients, the spike-specific CD4+ TCR repertoire before mRNA vaccination was compared with the repertoire after mRNA vaccination.

The library was prepared using PCR. DNA from cultured CD4+ T cells was subjected to TCR sequencing with the Oncomine TCR Beta short-read assay at the Johns Hopkins FTIC core. The QIAamp micro DNA kit was used to extract genomic DNA from the cultured CD4+ T cells. Oncomine TCR Beta libraries made from cultured CD4+ T cells were pooled using unique dual indexes and sequenced on an Illumina iSeq 100. On the authors' methods: Non-productive sequences were removed, and CDR3s that did not start with C, did not end with F or W, or were shorter than 7 amino acids were discarded. The MANAFEST web application identified antigen-specific clonotypes by comparing peptide-stimulated wells against reference wells and other culture wells. For a clone to be called positive, the clone needed an FDR below 0.05, an odds ratio above 5, and a productive frequency above 0.1% in at least two of three replicate wells. Cross-reactive clonotypes were defined as significantly expanded in both SARS-CoV-2 spike wells and at least one common cold coronavirus spike condition. Using R version 3.6.1, CDR3 homology was evaluated through Levenshtein distances (stringdist) along with unrooted phylogenetic trees (ape). TCRdb applied fastp at Q25 and MiXCR to the public reads, then kept only in-frame beta chains. Under each unique CDR3 protein, matching rows form one entry showing the most common genes and DNA. TCRdb's processing, not the authors', yielded these V and J calls. This sample is represented by 15,000 or so distinct CDR3 sequences; 48% of them were singletons. The top ten constitute about 16% of the sample.

Sample treatment or condition, as interpreted from the label and publication: roughly ten-day PBMC culture with coronavirus spike peptide pools or control peptides (ViraFEST assay). The ViraFEST assay was used in the study, in which antigen-specific T cells were expanded with peptide pools and expanded clonotypes were subsequently identified by TCR sequencing. The positive SARS-CoV-2 PCR tests of the convalescent patients were dated from March to December 2020, before the Alpha, Beta and Delta variants emerged in the United States. Approximately 2.1 million PBMCs per well were cultured in IMDM with approximately 5.2% human AB serum and 8 to 10 IU/ml IL-2, plus 10 ug/ml peptide pools. On days 3 and 7, half of the culture medium was replaced with fresh IL-2-containing medium. Once the cells had been in culture for ten to eleven days, the EasySep CD4+ T cell isolation kit was used to isolate CD4+ T cells by negative selection. Ficoll-Paque Plus gradient centrifugation was used to isolate PBMCs from whole blood, and the isolated PBMCs were then either used fresh or cryopreserved at -140C. Triplicate wells were generally used for each culture condition.

What the authors observed across the whole study: The median count of SARS-CoV-2-reactive clonotypes went up from 20 to 25 after infection to 38 after vaccination, although the change was not significant. Of the vaccine-specific clones found in convalescent patients, nearly all (304 of 307) were mono-reactive for SARS-CoV-2 spike instead of being cross-reactive with common cold coronaviruses. In convalescent patients, a median around 85% of post-vaccine SARS-CoV-2-reactive clones were detected only after vaccination, and vaccine-specific priming was suggested by this finding. Relatively few convalescent patients were included in the study, and early timepoints after natural infection were not analyzed.

This material consisted of CD4+ T cells from blood, cultured in vitro, taken before SARS-CoV-2 vaccination. The source is a human donor who had recovered from COVID-19.

Here the CDR3 is given as CASRRGQGQGTQYF. DNA sequence: TGTGCCAGCAGAAGGGGGCAGGGTCAAGGTACGCAGTATTTT. This chain joins TRBV2 to TRBJ2-3, with 7 junctional bases fitting TRBD1. The junction shows trimming of 6 bases on V and 8 bases on J, and the gene matches do not reach 11 bases of it. The germline V gene encodes CDR1 SNHLY and CDR2 FYNNEI. Measured from the cysteine to the phenylalanine, the CDR3 is 14 residues long. Solely the CDR3 DNA is kept, with 42 bases framed from the first base.